The 20 T cell receptor beta chains in this list originate from one sample, sequenced in a study of blood T cell repertoires in COVID-19. Clones were sequenced by immunoSEQ multiplex PCR, and TCRdb holds only the in-frame ones, with some missing. The sample holds under 300,000 clones, approximately 80% seen once. Specimen: peripheral blood. These receptors originate from a woman aged 60-75 years with active or convalescent COVID-19.

A single count supports this clone. The genes are TRBV11-3 and TRBJ1-1, with D maybe TRBD1 (6 bases). Trimming cost V 3 bases and J 4 bases, with 9 bases left between them. The CDR3 extends over 13 amino acids. Per the germline V gene, CDR1 is SGHNT and CDR2 is YENEEA. The CDR3 DNA reads as TGTGCCAGCAGCTTTGGGGGGGCCACTGAAGCTTTCTTT. Amino acids: CASSFGGATEAFF.

The CDR3 here is CARAHDSQETQYF. CDR3 in DNA: TGTGCCAGGGCCCACGACAGCCAAGAGACCCAGTACTTC. V gene TRBV2 combines with J gene TRBJ2-5, with TRBD1 as a possible D gene (5 bases). Trimming took 9 bases from V and 1 from J, leaving 12 bases between them. CDR3 size: 13 residues. The germline V gene has CDR1 SNHLY and CDR2 FYNNEI.

The CDR3 loop reads CASSETGGGVTDTQYF. The CDR3 region has the DNA TGTGCCAGCAGTGAAACAGGCGGGGGGGTCACAGATACGCAGTATTTT. This chain connects TRBV25-1 to TRBJ2-3; 9 bases are a match to TRBD2. With 2 bases clipped from V and 2 bases from J, the junction kept 5 bases outside the gene matches. This CDR3 region has 16 residues. Per germline, CDR1 MGHDK and CDR2 SYGVNS.

The chain recombines TRBV7-3 with TRBJ2-2, with D perhaps matching TRBD1 (7 bases). CDR3 size: 13 residues. CDR1 is SGHTA, CDR2 FQGTGA, per germline. The V end lost 6 bases, the J end lost 6 bases, and 11 bases lay between the germline ends. CDR3 in amino acids: CASSTGEAGELFF. For the CDR3, the DNA is TGTGCCAGCAGTACAGGGGAGGCCGGGGAGCTGTTTTTT.

J is TRBJ1-1 and V is TRBV5-1; a possible D gene is TRBD1 (6 bases). Germline-derived CDR1 and CDR2 are SGHRS and YFSETQ. Deletions cut 0 bases from V and 10 bases from J, with 13 bases between. The CDR3 runs 13 residues. The CDR3 DNA sequence: TGCGCCAGCAGCTTGGGGGACAAATCGGGAGCTTTCTTT. Protein sequence: CASSLGDKSGAFF.

As for this clone: Germline and junction disagree at one end, which may indicate a read error. In DNA form, the CDR3 reads TGTGCCAGCAGCCCCCAGCGGGGGGGCCAGATCTTC. Protein product: CASSPQRGGQIF. The chain employs TRBV3-1 (or the pseudogene TRBV3-2) and TRBJ2-1; TRBD2 matches 10 bases. CDR3 length: 12 amino acids. The germline V gene has CDR1 LGHDT and CDR2 YNNKEL (reference sequence).

This clone has just a few counts. The rearrangement links TRBV29-1 to TRBJ1-2, with D unresolved. The germline gives CDR1 SQVTM, CDR2 ANQGSEA. The CDR3 is 13 amino acids. Trimming pared 4 bases from V and 9 bases from J, leaving 18 bases between. CDR3 sequence reads: CSVVLRDGQSYTF. In nucleotides, the CDR3 is TGCAGCGTTGTACTCCGGGATGGCCAGAGCTACACCTTC.

V and J are TRBV19 and TRBJ2-3; 13 bases are shared with TRBD2. Germline CDR1 reads LNHDA; CDR2 reads SQIVND (reference sequence). Trimming cost V 7 bases and J 3 bases; bases outside gene matches: 7. This CDR3 is 16 amino acids long. DNA of the CDR3: TGTGCCAGTAAATTCTCGGGACTAGCGGGGACAGATACGCAGTATTTT. Its protein is CASKFSGLAGTDTQYF.

V usage is TRBV5-6 and J usage is TRBJ1-1; perhaps TRBD1 as D (5 bases). The CDR3 contains 15 residues. Trimming removed 6 bases at V and 0 bases at J, with 15 bases between. Looked up from germline, CDR1 is SGHDT and CDR2 is YYEEEE. CDR3 amino acids: CASTKTARLNTEAFF. Here the CDR3 DNA reads TGTGCCAGCACCAAGACAGCTCGTTTGAACACTGAAGCTTTCTTT. Supplemented by reference TRBV5-6 and TRBJ1-1, the full variable domain reads DAGVTQSPTHLIKTRGQQVTLRCSPKSGHDTVSWYQQALGQGPQFIFQYYEEEERQRGNFPDRFSGHQFPNYSSELNVNALLLGDSALYLCASTKTARLNTEAFFGQGTRLTVV.

This clone came up once. The gene calls are TRBV5-1 and TRBJ1-6; maybe TRBD1 (6 bases). With 3 bases removed from V and 8 bases from J, the gap between germline ends came to 18 bases. This CDR3 has 16 amino acids. Germline CDR1 reads SGHRS; CDR2 reads YFSETQ. CDR3 DNA sequence: TGCGCCAGCAGCTCATCCCCACAGGGTCTCGATTCACCCCTCCACTTT. This encodes CASSSSPQGLDSPLHF.

This clone showed up just a few times. This chain joins TRBV13 and TRBJ1-3, with 10 nucleotides matching TRBD1. This CDR3 contains 15 residues. V dropped 5 bases and J dropped 9; count of bases not matched to a gene: 10. Per germline, CDR1 PRHDT and CDR2 FYEKMQ (reference sequence). The CDR3 sequence is CASSGPGQGLFTIYF. As DNA, the CDR3 is TGTGCCAGCAGCGGCCCGGGACAGGGGCTTTTCACCATATATTTT. The full variable domain, in which reference TRBV13 and TRBJ1-3 provide the parts outside the CDR3, is AAGVIQSPRHLIKEKRETATLKCYPIPRHDTVYWYQQGPGQDPQFLISFYEKMQSDKGSIPDRFSAQQFSDYHSELNMSSLELGDSALYFCASSGPGQGLFTIYFGEGSWLTVV.

The J gene is TRBJ2-7, the V gene TRBV4-3, with 9 bases that match TRBD1. The trim removed 3 bases at V and 2 bases at J, leaving 2 bases unmatched. The CDR3 is 14 residues long. Germline loops: CDR1 LGHNA, CDR2 YSLEER. In DNA form, the CDR3 reads TGCGCCAGCAGCCAGTACAGGGGGCCCTACGAGCAGTACTTC. This sequence encodes CASSQYRGPYEQYF.

This clone was seen more than once but under ten times. The chain is built from TRBV4-3 and TRBJ1-6; D ambiguous. V lost 0 bases and J lost 9, with 15 bases in between. This CDR3 has 16 residues. The germline gives CDR1 LGHNA, CDR2 YSLEER. The CDR3 loop reads CASSQDLYGNLSPLHF. The CDR3 nucleotides read TGCGCCAGCAGCCAAGATTTATACGGGAACCTTTCACCCCTCCACTTT.

CDR3 sequence (DNA): TGTGCCAGCAGTACCCCCCCCGGGCAGGGGTATGGCTACACCTTC. This translates into CASSTPPGQGYGYTF. This chain links TRBV6-5 with TRBJ1-2; D perhaps matches TRBD1 (6 bases). Trimming took off 5 bases at V and 5 bases at J, with 18 bases between the two ends. Looked up from germline, CDR1 is MNHEY and CDR2 is SVGAGI. The CDR3 loop spans 15 amino acids.

The rearrangement uses TRBV16 and TRBJ1-2; 9 bases agree with TRBD1. CDR3 length equals 14 residues. Germline V gives CDR1 KGHSY, CDR2 FQNENV. The junction had 2 bases not matched to a gene; V was cut back by 3 bases and J by 3 bases. The CDR3 DNA reads as TGTGCCAGCAGCCAGGACAGGGGAGACTATGGCTACACCTTC. Translated: CASSQDRGDYGYTF.

The V gene is TRBV11-2, the J gene TRBJ2-7; 7 bases align to TRBD2. Trimming removed 5 bases from V and 2 bases from J; junction bases left unmatched: 12. The V gene's germline CDR1 is SGHAT and CDR2 FQNNGV. The CDR3 length is 16 residues. In nucleotides, the CDR3 is TGTGCCAGCAGCCCAGAGGGAGGGTTACCGCCCTACGAGCAGTACTTC. Translating gives CASSPEGGLPPYEQYF. Variable domain in full (rest from reference TRBV11-2 and TRBJ2-7): EAGVAQSPRYKIIEKRQSVAFWCNPISGHATLYWYQQILGQGPKLLIQFQNNGVVDDSQLPKDRFSAERLKGVDSTLKIQPAKLEDSAVYLCASSPEGGLPPYEQYFGPGTRLTVT.

The CDR3 sequence is CSASHRGVGSYEQYF. The CDR3 nucleotides are TGCAGTGCTAGTCACCGGGGGGTCGGCTCCTACGAGCAGTACTTC. The chain has TRBV20-1 and TRBJ2-7, with 7 bases fitting TRBD2. CDR3 length equals 15 residues. Germline CDR1 and CDR2: DFQATT and SNEGSKA (reference sequence). The ends lost 3 bases at V and 0 bases at J; junction bases unmatched: 8.

This clone was counted many times. The chain links TRBV5-4 to TRBJ2-3; 9 nucleotides agree with TRBD2. Germline values: CDR1 SGHNT, CDR2 YYREEE (reference sequence). J gave up 8 bases and V 0 bases, and 4 bases lay outside the gene matches. CDR3 size: 14 residues. The CDR3: CASSLERGAPTQYF. CDR3 coding DNA: TGTGCCAGCAGCTTGGAGCGGGGGGCCCCTACGCAGTATTTT.

The table lists this clone with a few counts. The V gene is TRBV5-1, the J gene TRBJ1-2, with a possible D match to TRBD1 (5 bases). The V gene's germline CDR1 is SGHRS and CDR2 YFSETQ. The V and J ends lost 2 bases and 4 bases respectively, with 18 bases between them. This CDR3 contains 16 residues. The CDR3: CASSFGQTAGGYGYTF. CDR3 nucleotides: TGCGCCAGCAGCTTTGGCCAGACTGCGGGGGGCTATGGCTACACCTTC.

The chain couples TRBV5-4 to TRBJ2-7; 11 nucleotides align to TRBD1. CDR3 length equals 16 residues. V was clipped by 4 bases and J by 6 bases; unmatched bases: 12. Germline V gene sequence: CDR1 SGHNT, CDR2 YYREEE (reference sequence). Here the CDR3 DNA reads TGTGCCAGCAGCCCGGGACAGGGGGGGGTAGTTGGCGAGCAGTACTTC. This sequence encodes CASSPGQGGVVGEQYF. The whole variable domain, remainder taken from reference TRBV5-4 and TRBJ2-7, is ETGVTQSPTHLIKTRGQQVTLRCSSQSGHNTVSWYQQALGQGPQFIFQYYREEENGRGNFPPRFSGLQFPNYSSELNVNALELDDSALYLCASSPGQGGVVGEQYFGPGTRLTVT.